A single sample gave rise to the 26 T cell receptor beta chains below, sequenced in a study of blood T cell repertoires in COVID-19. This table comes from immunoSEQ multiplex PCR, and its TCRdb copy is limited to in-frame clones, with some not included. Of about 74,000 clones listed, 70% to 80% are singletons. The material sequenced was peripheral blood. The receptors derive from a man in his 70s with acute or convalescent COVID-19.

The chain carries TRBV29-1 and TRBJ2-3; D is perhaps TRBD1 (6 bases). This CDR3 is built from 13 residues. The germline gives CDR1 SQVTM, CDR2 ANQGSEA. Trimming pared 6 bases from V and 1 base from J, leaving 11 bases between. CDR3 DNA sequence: TGCAGCGTCAGGGGCGGTGGCACAGATACGCAGTATTTT. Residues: CSVRGGGTDTQYF.

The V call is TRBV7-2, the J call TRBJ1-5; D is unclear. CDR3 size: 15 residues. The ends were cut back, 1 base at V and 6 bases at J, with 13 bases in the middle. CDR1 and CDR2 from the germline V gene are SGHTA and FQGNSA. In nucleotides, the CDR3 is TGTGCCAGCAGCTTAGGGTGGTCGGGTTCTCAGCCCCAGCATTTT. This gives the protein CASSLGWSGSQPQHF.

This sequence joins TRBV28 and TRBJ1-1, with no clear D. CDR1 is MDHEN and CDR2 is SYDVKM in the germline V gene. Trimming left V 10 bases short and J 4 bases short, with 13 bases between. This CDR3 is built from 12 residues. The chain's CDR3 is CATLIRSTEAFF. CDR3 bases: TGTGCCACCCTGATCCGGTCCACTGAAGCTTTCTTT. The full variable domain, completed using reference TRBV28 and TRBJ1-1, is DVKVTQSSRYLVKRTGEKVFLECVQDMDHENMFWYRQDPGLGLRLIYFSYDVKMKEKGDIPEGYSVSREKKERFSLILESASTNQTSMYLCATLIRSTEAFFGQGTRLTVV.

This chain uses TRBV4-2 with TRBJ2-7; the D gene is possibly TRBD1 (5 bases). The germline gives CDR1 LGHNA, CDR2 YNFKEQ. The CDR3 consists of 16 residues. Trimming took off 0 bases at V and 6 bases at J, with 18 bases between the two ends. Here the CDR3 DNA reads TGTGCCAGCAGCCAAGATCAAGGGATGGGGCCCGGCGAGCAGTACTTC. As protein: CASSQDQGMGPGEQYF.

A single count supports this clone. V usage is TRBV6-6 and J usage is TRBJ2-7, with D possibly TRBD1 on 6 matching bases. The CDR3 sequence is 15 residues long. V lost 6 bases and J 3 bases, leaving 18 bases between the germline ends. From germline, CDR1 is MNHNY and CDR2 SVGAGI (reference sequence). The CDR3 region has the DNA TGTGCCAGCAGACAGAACTCGGGACATATCTACGAGCAGTACTTC. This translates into CASRQNSGHIYEQYF.

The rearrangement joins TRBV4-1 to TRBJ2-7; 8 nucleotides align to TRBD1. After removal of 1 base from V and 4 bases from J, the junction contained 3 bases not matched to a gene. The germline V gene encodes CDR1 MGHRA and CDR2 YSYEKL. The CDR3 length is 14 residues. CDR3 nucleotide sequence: TGCGCCAGCAGCCAAGCCGGACAGGGTTACGAGCAGTACTTC. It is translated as CASSQAGQGYEQYF.

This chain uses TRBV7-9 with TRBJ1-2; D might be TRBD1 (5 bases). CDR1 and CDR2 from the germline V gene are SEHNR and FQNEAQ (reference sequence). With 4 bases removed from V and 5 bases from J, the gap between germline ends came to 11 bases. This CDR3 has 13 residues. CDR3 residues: CASSSQEGYGYTF. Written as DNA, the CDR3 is TGTGCCAGCAGCTCACAGGAGGGGTATGGCTACACCTTC.

CDR3 residues: CAGARSRAGLGGYTF. The CDR3 DNA reads TGTGCCGGCGCGCGCAGCAGGGCAGGGCTAGGTGGCTACACCTTC. The V and J genes are TRBV6-5 and TRBJ1-2, with D perhaps matching TRBD1 (5 bases). The V gene lost 11 bases and the J gene lost 7 bases, with 26 bases spanning the gap. The length of the CDR3 is 15 residues. Germline loops: CDR1 MNHEY, CDR2 SVGAGI.

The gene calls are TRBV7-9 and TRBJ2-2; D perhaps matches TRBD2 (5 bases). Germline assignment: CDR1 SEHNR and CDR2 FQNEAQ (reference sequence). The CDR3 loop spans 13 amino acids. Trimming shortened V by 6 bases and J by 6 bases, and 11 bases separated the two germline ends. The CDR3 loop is CASSLNGAGELFF. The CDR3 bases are TGTGCCAGCAGTCTCAACGGGGCCGGGGAGCTGTTTTTT.

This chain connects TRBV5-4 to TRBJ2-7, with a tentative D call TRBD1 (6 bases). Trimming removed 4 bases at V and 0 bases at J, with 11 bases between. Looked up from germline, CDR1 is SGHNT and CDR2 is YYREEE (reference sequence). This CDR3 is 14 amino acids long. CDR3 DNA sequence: TGTGCCAGCAGCCGACAGGCGAGCTCCTACGAGCAGTACTTC. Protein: CASSRQASSYEQYF.

The CDR3 protein is CASSYPLDLSYSPLHF. The CDR3 nucleotides are TGTGCCAGCAGTTACCCGCTCGACTTGAGTTATTCACCCCTCCACTTT. This chain links TRBV6-2 or TRBV6-3 with TRBJ1-6; D is unresolved. V lost 2 bases and J lost 8, with 16 bases in between. The CDR3 extends over 16 amino acids. The germline CDR1 and CDR2 sequences are MNHEY and SVGEGT.

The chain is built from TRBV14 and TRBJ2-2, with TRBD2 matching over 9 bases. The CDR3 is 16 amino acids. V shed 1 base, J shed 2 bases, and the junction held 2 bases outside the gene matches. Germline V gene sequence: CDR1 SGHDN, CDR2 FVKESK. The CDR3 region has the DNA TGTGCCAGCAGCCAAGGGACTAGCGCCAACACCGGGGAGCTGTTTTTT. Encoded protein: CASSQGTSANTGELFF.

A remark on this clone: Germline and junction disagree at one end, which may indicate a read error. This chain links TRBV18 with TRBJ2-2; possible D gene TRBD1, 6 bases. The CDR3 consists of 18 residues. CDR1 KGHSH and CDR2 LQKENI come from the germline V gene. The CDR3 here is CVSSPPQWAGANTGELFF. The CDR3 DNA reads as TGTGTCAGCTCACCCCCCCAGTGGGCAGGGGCGAACACCGGGGAGCTGTTTTTT.

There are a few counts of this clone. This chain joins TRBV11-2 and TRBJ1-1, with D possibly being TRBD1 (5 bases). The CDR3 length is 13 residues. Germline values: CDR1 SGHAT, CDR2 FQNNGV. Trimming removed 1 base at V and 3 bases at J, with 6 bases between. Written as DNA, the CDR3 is TGTGCCAGCAGCTTAGGGGGGGACACTGAAGCTTTCTTT. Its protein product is CASSLGGDTEAFF.

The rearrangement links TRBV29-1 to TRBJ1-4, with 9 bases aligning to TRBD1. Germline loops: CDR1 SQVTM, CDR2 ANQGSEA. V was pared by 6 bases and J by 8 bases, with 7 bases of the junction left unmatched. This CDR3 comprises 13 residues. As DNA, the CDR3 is TGCAGCGTATTGGGACAGGGTGGCGAAAAACTGTTTTTT. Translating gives CSVLGQGGEKLFF.

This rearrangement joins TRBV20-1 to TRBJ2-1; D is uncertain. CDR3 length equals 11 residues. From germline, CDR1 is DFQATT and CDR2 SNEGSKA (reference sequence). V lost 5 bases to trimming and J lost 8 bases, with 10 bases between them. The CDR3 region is CSARYNHEQFF. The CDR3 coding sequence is TGCAGTGCTCGCTATAACCATGAGCAGTTCTTC.

CDR3 nucleotide sequence: TGTGCCAGCAGATGGGGGACAGGGGTTGATGGCCCCCAGCATTTT. Amino acid sequence: CASRWGTGVDGPQHF. V gene TRBV28 combines with J gene TRBJ1-5; 10 bases match TRBD1. The CDR3 has 15 residues. With V trimmed by 6 bases and J by 10 bases, 12 bases remained unmatched. Germline V CDR1 and CDR2: MDHEN, SYDVKM.

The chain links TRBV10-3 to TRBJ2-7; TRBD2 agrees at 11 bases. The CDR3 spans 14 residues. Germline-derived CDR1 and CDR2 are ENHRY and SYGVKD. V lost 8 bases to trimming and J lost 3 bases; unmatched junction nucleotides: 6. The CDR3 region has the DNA TGTGCCATCGGCTCCGGGACTAGCGGCTACGAGCAGTACTTC. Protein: CAIGSGTSGYEQYF.

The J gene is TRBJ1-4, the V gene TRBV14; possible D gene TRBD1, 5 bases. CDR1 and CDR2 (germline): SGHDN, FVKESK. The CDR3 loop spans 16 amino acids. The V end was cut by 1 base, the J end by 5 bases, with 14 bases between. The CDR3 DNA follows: TGTGCCAGCAGCCAAGTAATGGGAGGGGTCAATGAAAAACTGTTTTTT. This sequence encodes CASSQVMGGVNEKLFF.

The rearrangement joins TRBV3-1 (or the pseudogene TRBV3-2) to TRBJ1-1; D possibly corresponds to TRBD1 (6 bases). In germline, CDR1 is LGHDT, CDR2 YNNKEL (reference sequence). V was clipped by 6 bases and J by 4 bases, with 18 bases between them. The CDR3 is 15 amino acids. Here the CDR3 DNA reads TGTGCCAGCAGTCTACTCGCCAGGGGCATCACTGAAGCTTTCTTT. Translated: CASSLLARGITEAFF.

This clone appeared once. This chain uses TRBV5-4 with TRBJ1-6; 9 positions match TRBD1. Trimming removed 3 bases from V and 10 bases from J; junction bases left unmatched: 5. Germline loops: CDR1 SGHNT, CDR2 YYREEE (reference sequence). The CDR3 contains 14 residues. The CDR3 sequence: CASSYGQGTSPLHF. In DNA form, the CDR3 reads TGTGCCAGCAGCTACGGACAGGGGACATCACCCCTCCACTTT.

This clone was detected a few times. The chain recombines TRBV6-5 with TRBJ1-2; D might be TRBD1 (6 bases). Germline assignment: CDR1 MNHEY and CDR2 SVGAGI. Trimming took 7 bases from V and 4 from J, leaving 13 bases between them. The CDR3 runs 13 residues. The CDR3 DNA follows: TGTGCCAGCATCCCTACAGGGACCTATGGCTACACCTTC. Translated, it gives CASIPTGTYGYTF.

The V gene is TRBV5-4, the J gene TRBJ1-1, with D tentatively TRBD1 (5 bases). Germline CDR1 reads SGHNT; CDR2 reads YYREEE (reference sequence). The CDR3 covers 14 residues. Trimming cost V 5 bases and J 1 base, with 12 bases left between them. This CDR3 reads CASRTQTENTEAFF. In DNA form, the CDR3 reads TGTGCCAGCAGGACCCAGACAGAGAACACTGAAGCTTTCTTT.

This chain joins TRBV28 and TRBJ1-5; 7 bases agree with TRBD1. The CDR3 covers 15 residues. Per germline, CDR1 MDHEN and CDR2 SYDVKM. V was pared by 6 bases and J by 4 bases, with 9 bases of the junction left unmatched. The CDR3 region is CASRSGQRSNQPQHF. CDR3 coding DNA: TGTGCCAGCAGGTCGGGACAGAGAAGTAATCAGCCCCAGCATTTT.

The CDR3, as DNA: TGTGCCAGCAGTTTTGATGGGACTGGCTCCTACGAGCAGTACTTC. This encodes CASSFDGTGSYEQYF. J is TRBJ2-7 and V is TRBV28; D is perhaps TRBD2 (6 bases). This CDR3 comprises 15 residues. V was trimmed by 3 bases and J by 0 bases, leaving 12 bases between them. The germline V gene has CDR1 MDHEN and CDR2 SYDVKM.

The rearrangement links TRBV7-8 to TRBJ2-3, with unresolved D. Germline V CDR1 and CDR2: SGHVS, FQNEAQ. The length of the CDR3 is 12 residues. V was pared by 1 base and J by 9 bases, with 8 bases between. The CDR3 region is CASSLEGRTQYF. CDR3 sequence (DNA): TGTGCCAGCAGCTTAGAAGGCAGGACGCAGTATTTT.